The rows below give T cell receptor beta chains drawn from one sample of a study of T cell responses to AZD1222 COVID-19 vaccine. The data were produced by immunoSEQ multiplex PCR, yet TCRdb's version contains in-frame clones alone and is incomplete. The top ten clones hold about 3% of a sample with around 110,000 clones, 93% of them seen once. The specimen was peripheral blood, collected on day 0 of AZD1222 vaccination. These receptors all stem from an adult in good health. Both conserved end residues are trimmed from each CDR3. D genes are given only for firm matches.

j_gene | d_gene | v_gene | CDR3aa
TRBJ2-1 | TRBD1 | TRBV29-1 | SVVTGGHYNEQF
TRBJ1-1 | NA | TRBV6-4 | ASSDSRAGKAEAF
TRBJ2-3 | TRBD1 | TRBV6-2/TRBV6-3 | ASSRTGETDTQY
TRBJ1-4 | NA | TRBV7-9 | ASSLGEATNEKLF
TRBJ1-2 | NA | TRBV5-5 | ASSLVGIGGYT
TRBJ1-2 | NA | TRBV21-1 | ASSKEEKFEGRGNYGYT
TRBJ1-2 | NA | TRBV2 | ASRTDKSYGYT
TRBJ2-2 | NA | TRBV11-2 | ASSPPHGGELF
TRBJ1-5 | NA | TRBV6-5 | ASILQAGILQPQH
TRBJ1-6 | NA | TRBV18 | ASSPDDSRLH
TRBJ1-1 | NA | TRBV28 | ASSPMTWTIMNTEAF
TRBJ1-2 | NA | TRBV12-3/TRBV12-4 | ASSAKSYGYT
TRBJ1-1 | NA | TRBV7-9 | ASSADPEAF